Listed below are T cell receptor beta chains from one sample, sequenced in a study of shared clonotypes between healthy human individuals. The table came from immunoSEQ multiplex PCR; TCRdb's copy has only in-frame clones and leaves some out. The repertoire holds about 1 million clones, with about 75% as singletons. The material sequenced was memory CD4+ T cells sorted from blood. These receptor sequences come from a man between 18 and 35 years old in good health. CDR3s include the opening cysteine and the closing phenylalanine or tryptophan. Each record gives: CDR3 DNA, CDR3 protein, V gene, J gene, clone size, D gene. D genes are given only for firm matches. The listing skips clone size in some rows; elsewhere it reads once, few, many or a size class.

cdr3_nt: TGTGCCAGCAGCACCGGGACAGGGGGTCTTTATGGCTACACCTTC; cdr3_aa: CASSTGTGGLYGYTF; v_call: TRBV5-4; j_call: TRBJ1-2; clone_size: few; d_call: TRBD1
cdr3_nt: TGTGCCAGTAGTATCTTGGGTTCGATCTGGGACAGGGCTGGAAACACCATATATTTT; cdr3_aa: CASSILGSIWDRAGNTIYF; v_call: TRBV19; j_call: TRBJ1-3; clone_size: NA; d_call: TRBD1
cdr3_nt: TGTGCCAGCAGTCGGGACGGAGCCAACGAGCAGTACTTC; cdr3_aa: CASSRDGANEQYF; v_call: TRBV6-6; j_call: TRBJ2-7; clone_size: NA; d_call: NA
cdr3_nt: TGTGCCAGCAGCCTGGGACTCCTCCAAGAGACCCAGTACTTC; cdr3_aa: CASSLGLLQETQYF; v_call: TRBV7-9; j_call: TRBJ2-5; clone_size: NA; d_call: NA
cdr3_nt: TGTGCCAGCAACGCGGACAGCTCTGGGGCCAACGTCCTGACTTTC; cdr3_aa: CASNADSSGANVLTF; v_call: TRBV5-4; j_call: TRBJ2-6; clone_size: NA; d_call: NA
cdr3_nt: TGTGCCAGCAGCCGGGGTCCGAACACCGGGGAGCTGTTTTTT; cdr3_aa: CASSRGPNTGELFF; v_call: TRBV7-9; j_call: TRBJ2-2; clone_size: NA; d_call: NA
cdr3_nt: TGTGCCAGCAGTGAAGGGGTCGCGGGCTCCTACGAGCAGTACTTC; cdr3_aa: CASSEGVAGSYEQYF; v_call: TRBV6-1; j_call: TRBJ2-7; clone_size: NA; d_call: NA
cdr3_nt: TGTGCCAGCAGGGGGACACCCCAAGAGACCCAGTACTTC; cdr3_aa: CASRGTPQETQYF; v_call: TRBV6-1; j_call: TRBJ2-5; clone_size: NA; d_call: NA
cdr3_nt: TGTGCCTGGAGTGTAGGGGGGCAACGTGGAAACACCATATATTTT; cdr3_aa: CAWSVGGQRGNTIYF; v_call: TRBV30; j_call: TRBJ1-3; clone_size: NA; d_call: NA
cdr3_nt: TGTGCCTCAAAGGGAGGCGGCCTAAGTGAAAAACTGTTTTTT; cdr3_aa: CASKGGGLSEKLFF; v_call: TRBV30; j_call: TRBJ1-4; clone_size: NA; d_call: NA
cdr3_nt: TGTGCCAGCCGCCAGGAAGCGGGGGGATGGGCCGGGGAGCTGTTTTTT; cdr3_aa: CASRQEAGGWAGELFF; v_call: TRBV6-6; j_call: TRBJ2-2; clone_size: NA; d_call: TRBD2
cdr3_nt: TGTGCCAGCAGCCAAGAGGTTGCCGGGACTAAAGAGACCCAGTACTTC; cdr3_aa: CASSQEVAGTKETQYF; v_call: TRBV4-2; j_call: TRBJ2-5; clone_size: NA; d_call: TRBD2
cdr3_nt: TGTGCCAGCAGCTTAGATGCCAATTACGAGCAGTACTTC; cdr3_aa: CASSLDANYEQYF; v_call: TRBV11-1; j_call: TRBJ2-7; clone_size: few; d_call: NA
cdr3_nt: TGTGCCAGTAGTATCGAGGGGTATGCGAACTATGGCTACACCTTC; cdr3_aa: CASSIEGYANYGYTF; v_call: TRBV19; j_call: TRBJ1-2; clone_size: NA; d_call: NA
cdr3_nt: TGTGCCAGCAGTTTTTCCACAGGGGTGTACGAGCAGTACTTC; cdr3_aa: CASSFSTGVYEQYF; v_call: TRBV28; j_call: TRBJ2-7; clone_size: NA; d_call: TRBD1
cdr3_nt: TGTGCCAGCAGCTCGGGACAGGGGGGGCCAAAGTACTTC; cdr3_aa: CASSSGQGGPKYF; v_call: TRBV11-2; j_call: TRBJ2-5; clone_size: few; d_call: TRBD1
cdr3_nt: TGTGCCAGCAGCTCAGAGATCGGAGCAACTAATGAAAAACTGTTTTTT; cdr3_aa: CASSSEIGATNEKLFF; v_call: TRBV9; j_call: TRBJ1-4; clone_size: NA; d_call: NA
cdr3_nt: TGTGCCAGCGCCCGGGGGTCCTACGAGCAGTACTTC; cdr3_aa: CASARGSYEQYF; v_call: TRBV27; j_call: TRBJ2-7; clone_size: once; d_call: NA
cdr3_nt: TGTGCCAGCAGCTTACGGCGGGCGGGTGAAAAACTGTTTTTT; cdr3_aa: CASSLRRAGEKLFF; v_call: TRBV11-1; j_call: TRBJ1-4; clone_size: NA; d_call: NA
cdr3_nt: TGTGCCAGCATTCCGGATTTGGGCACCTATGGCTACACCTTC; cdr3_aa: CASIPDLGTYGYTF; v_call: TRBV2; j_call: TRBJ1-2; clone_size: NA; d_call: NA
cdr3_nt: TGTGCCAGCAGTCCCGGAGGGCGGCTGAACACTGAAGCTTTCTTT; cdr3_aa: CASSPGGRLNTEAFF; v_call: TRBV6-5; j_call: TRBJ1-1; clone_size: NA; d_call: NA
cdr3_nt: TGTGCCAGCAGTCTCCGGGAGGGGGGCTACACCTTC; cdr3_aa: CASSLREGGYTF; v_call: TRBV5-4; j_call: TRBJ1-2; clone_size: NA; d_call: NA
cdr3_nt: TGTGCCAGCAGCATCGGGGGCCGCTACAATGAGCAGTTCTTC; cdr3_aa: CASSIGGRYNEQFF; v_call: TRBV9; j_call: TRBJ2-1; clone_size: NA; d_call: NA
cdr3_nt: TGTGCCAGTAGTATTGTGACTGATAATTCACCCCTCCACTTT; cdr3_aa: CASSIVTDNSPLHF; v_call: TRBV19; j_call: TRBJ1-6; clone_size: once; d_call: NA
cdr3_nt: TGTGCCAGCAGCCCTAGCGGCTTCTACGAGCAGTACTTC; cdr3_aa: CASSPSGFYEQYF; v_call: TRBV7-2; j_call: TRBJ2-7; clone_size: NA; d_call: TRBD2
cdr3_nt: TGCAGTGCGAGTCGGGGGGGTGAGCAGTTCTTC; cdr3_aa: CSASRGGEQFF; v_call: TRBV20-1; j_call: TRBJ2-1; clone_size: NA; d_call: TRBD2
cdr3_nt: TGTGCCAGCAGCCCCGAAGCACGATCACCCCTCCACTTT; cdr3_aa: CASSPEARSPLHF; v_call: TRBV11-2; j_call: TRBJ1-6; clone_size: NA; d_call: NA
cdr3_nt: TGTGCCAGCAGCATGACAGGGACTAGCGGGAGGGCCGGGGAGCTGTTTTTT; cdr3_aa: CASSMTGTSGRAGELFF; v_call: TRBV5-6; j_call: TRBJ2-2; clone_size: NA; d_call: TRBD2
cdr3_nt: TGTGCCAGCAGCTTCGGTGGGAACTATGGCTACACCTTC; cdr3_aa: CASSFGGNYGYTF; v_call: TRBV5-5; j_call: TRBJ1-2; clone_size: many; d_call: NA
cdr3_nt: TGCGCCAGCAGCCAAGAGCTCCTTCTGGGACTGAGGGGCACTGAAGCTTTCTTT; cdr3_aa: CASSQELLLGLRGTEAFF; v_call: TRBV4-1; j_call: TRBJ1-1; clone_size: NA; d_call: NA
cdr3_nt: TGTGCCAGCTCACCACAGGGACTAGCCAAAAACATTCAGTACTTC; cdr3_aa: CASSPQGLAKNIQYF; v_call: TRBV18; j_call: TRBJ2-4; clone_size: NA; d_call: NA
cdr3_nt: TGTGCCAGTAGTATGGTTGGAAACACCATATATTTT; cdr3_aa: CASSMVGNTIYF; v_call: TRBV19; j_call: TRBJ1-3; clone_size: NA; d_call: NA
cdr3_nt: TGTGCCAGCAGCCCGCTCGACACTAATTCACCCCTCCACTTT; cdr3_aa: CASSPLDTNSPLHF; v_call: TRBV5-5; j_call: TRBJ1-6; clone_size: few; d_call: NA
cdr3_nt: TGTGCCAGCAGTCTACCAGGGGGAGAAAAACTGTTTTTT; cdr3_aa: CASSLPGGEKLFF; v_call: TRBV7-9; j_call: TRBJ1-4; clone_size: NA; d_call: TRBD1
cdr3_nt: TGTGCCAGCAGCTTGGGGCGGGCTGGGAATGAGCAGTTCTTC; cdr3_aa: CASSLGRAGNEQFF; v_call: TRBV5-4; j_call: TRBJ2-1; clone_size: NA; d_call: NA
cdr3_nt: TGCGCCAGCAGCTTGGTTCCGAGCCTTAATGAAAAACTGTTTTTT; cdr3_aa: CASSLVPSLNEKLFF; v_call: TRBV5-1; j_call: TRBJ1-4; clone_size: NA; d_call: NA
cdr3_nt: TGTGCCAGCAGGCCGGGACAGAGCTCCTACAATGAGCAGTTCTTC; cdr3_aa: CASRPGQSSYNEQFF; v_call: TRBV6-5; j_call: TRBJ2-1; clone_size: NA; d_call: TRBD1
cdr3_nt: TGTGCCAGCAGTCCCCGGGACAGGGAGCAGTTCTTC; cdr3_aa: CASSPRDREQFF; v_call: TRBV2; j_call: TRBJ2-1; clone_size: once; d_call: TRBD1
cdr3_nt: TGTGCCTGGAGTGACGGACTAGCCAAAAACATTCAGTACTTC; cdr3_aa: CAWSDGLAKNIQYF; v_call: TRBV30; j_call: TRBJ2-4; clone_size: few; d_call: NA
cdr3_nt: TGCGCCAGCAGTGCAAGTACAGGGGGCTATAATCAGCCCCAGCATTTT; cdr3_aa: CASSASTGGYNQPQHF; v_call: TRBV10-2; j_call: TRBJ1-5; clone_size: NA; d_call: TRBD1
cdr3_nt: TGTGCCAGCAGTCCCTCCCGTGGAGGGGAGGGCACAGATACGCAGTATTTT; cdr3_aa: CASSPSRGGEGTDTQYF; v_call: TRBV28; j_call: TRBJ2-3; clone_size: many; d_call: NA
cdr3_nt: TGTGCCAGCAGTTATCGGACAGGGACCCCCACCTTC; cdr3_aa: CASSYRTGTPTF; v_call: TRBV6-6; j_call: TRBJ1-2; clone_size: NA; d_call: TRBD1
cdr3_nt: TGTGCCAGCAGCACCGGGACAGGGCATGCAACTAATGAAAAACTGTTTTTT; cdr3_aa: CASSTGTGHATNEKLFF; v_call: TRBV5-6; j_call: TRBJ1-4; clone_size: once; d_call: TRBD1
cdr3_nt: TGTGCCAGCAGCTTATTAGGCAAGAACACTGAAGCTTTCTTT; cdr3_aa: CASSLLGKNTEAFF; v_call: TRBV7-6; j_call: TRBJ1-1; clone_size: once; d_call: NA